This TCR beta chain was found in a study of CD8 T cells in Susac syndrome. Patients with stable or active relapsing-remitting disease, all of them treatment-naive, made up the multiple sclerosis controls. RNA, at about 0.45 to 1 ug, was reverse transcribed with random hexamers. One entry per CDR3 protein results from TCRdb running MiXCR on the immunoSEQ multiplex PCR reads. This table holds 150,000 to 200,000 distinct CDR3 sequences, 85% to 95% found once. Germline CDR1 is PRHDT and CDR2 is FYEKMQ (reference sequence). The CDR3 is 15 residues long. V gave up 1 base and J gave up 4 bases, with 13 bases separating them.

The chain links TRBV13 to TRBJ2-5, with D perhaps matching TRBD2 (6 bases). The sample comprised CD8+ T cells from PBMCs. The sequence came from a human donor with multiple sclerosis. CDR3 in amino acids: CASSLVKQEGETQYF. The DNA of the CDR3 is TGTGCCAGCAGCTTAGTCAAACAGGAGGGAGAGACCCAGTACTTC.